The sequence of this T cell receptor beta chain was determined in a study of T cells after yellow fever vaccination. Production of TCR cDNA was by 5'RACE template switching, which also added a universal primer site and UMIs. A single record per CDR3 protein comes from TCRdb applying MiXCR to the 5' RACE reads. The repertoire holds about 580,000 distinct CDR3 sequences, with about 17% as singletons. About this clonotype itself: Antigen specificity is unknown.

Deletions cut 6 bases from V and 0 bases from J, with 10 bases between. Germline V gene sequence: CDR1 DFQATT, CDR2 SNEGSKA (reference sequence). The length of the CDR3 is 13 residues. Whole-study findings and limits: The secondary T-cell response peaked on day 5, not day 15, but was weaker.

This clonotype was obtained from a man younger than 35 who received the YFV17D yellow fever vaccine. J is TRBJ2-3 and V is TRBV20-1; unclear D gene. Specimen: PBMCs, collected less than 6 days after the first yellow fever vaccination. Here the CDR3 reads CSASTDSTDTQYF. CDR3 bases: TGCAGTGCCTCGACTGACAGCACAGATACGCAGTATTTT.